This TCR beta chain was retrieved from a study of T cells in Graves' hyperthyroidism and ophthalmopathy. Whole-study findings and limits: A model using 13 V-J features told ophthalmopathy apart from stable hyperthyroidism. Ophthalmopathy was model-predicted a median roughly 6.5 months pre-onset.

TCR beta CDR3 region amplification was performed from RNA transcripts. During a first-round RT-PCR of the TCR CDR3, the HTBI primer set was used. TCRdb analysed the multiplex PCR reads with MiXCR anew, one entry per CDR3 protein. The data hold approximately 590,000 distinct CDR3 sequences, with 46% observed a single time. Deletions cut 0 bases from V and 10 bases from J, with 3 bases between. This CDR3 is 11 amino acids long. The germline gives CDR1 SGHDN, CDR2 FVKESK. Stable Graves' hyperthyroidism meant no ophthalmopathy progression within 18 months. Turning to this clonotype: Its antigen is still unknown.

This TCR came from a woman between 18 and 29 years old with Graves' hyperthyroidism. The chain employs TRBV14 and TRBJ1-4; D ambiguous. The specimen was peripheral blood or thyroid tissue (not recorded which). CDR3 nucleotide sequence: TGTGCCAGCAGCCAAGATGTAAAACTGTTTTTT. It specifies CASSQDVKLFF.